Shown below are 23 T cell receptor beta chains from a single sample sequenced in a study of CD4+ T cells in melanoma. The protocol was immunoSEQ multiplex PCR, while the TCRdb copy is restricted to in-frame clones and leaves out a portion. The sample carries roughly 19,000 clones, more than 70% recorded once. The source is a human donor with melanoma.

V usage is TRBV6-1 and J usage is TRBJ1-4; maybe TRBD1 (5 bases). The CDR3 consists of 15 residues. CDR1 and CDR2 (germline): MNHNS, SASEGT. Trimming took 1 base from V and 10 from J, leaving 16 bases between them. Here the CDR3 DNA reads TGTGCCAGCAGTGAAGGGGGCAGACGACCGATAAAACTGTTTTTT. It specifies CASSEGGRRPIKLFF.

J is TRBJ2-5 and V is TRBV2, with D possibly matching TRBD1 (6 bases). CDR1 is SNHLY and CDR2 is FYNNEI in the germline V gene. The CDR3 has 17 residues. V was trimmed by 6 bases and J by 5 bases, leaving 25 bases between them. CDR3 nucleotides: TGTGCCAGCAGCCCAATTCCAATCGGACAGTCGGGGGAGACCCAGTACTTC. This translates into CASSPIPIGQSGETQYF.

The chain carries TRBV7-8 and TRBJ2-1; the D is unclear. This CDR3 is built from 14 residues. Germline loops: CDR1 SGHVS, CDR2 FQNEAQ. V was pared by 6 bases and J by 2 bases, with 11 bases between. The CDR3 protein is CASSPTETYNEQFF. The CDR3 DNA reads TGTGCCAGCAGTCCGACGGAGACCTACAATGAGCAGTTCTTC.

Written as DNA, the CDR3 is TGTGCCAGTAGGTCCAGGGAGGACTATGGCTACACCTTC. Translating it yields CASRSREDYGYTF. The chain recombines TRBV19 with TRBJ1-2, with D perhaps matching TRBD1 (5 bases). Germline-derived CDR1 and CDR2 are LNHDA and SQIVND (reference sequence). The CDR3 is 13 amino acids. Trimming pared 6 bases from V and 3 bases from J, leaving 11 bases between.

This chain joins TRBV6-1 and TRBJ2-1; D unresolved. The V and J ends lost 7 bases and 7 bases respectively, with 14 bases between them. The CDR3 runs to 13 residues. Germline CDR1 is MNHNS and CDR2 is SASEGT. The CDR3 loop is CASKELYPNEQFF. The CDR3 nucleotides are TGTGCCAGCAAGGAGTTGTACCCTAATGAGCAGTTCTTC.

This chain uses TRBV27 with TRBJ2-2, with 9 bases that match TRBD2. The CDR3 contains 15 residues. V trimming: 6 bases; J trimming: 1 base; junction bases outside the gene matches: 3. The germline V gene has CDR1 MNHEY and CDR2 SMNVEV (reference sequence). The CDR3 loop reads CASSLAGVNTGELFF. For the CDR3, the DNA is TGTGCCAGCAGCTTAGCGGGGGTGAACACCGGGGAGCTGTTTTTT.

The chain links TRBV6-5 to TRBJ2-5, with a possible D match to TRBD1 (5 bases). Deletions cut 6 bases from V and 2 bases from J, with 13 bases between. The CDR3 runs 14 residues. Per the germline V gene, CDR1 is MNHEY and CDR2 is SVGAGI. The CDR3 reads CASRPDRLQETQYF. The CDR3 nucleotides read TGTGCCAGCAGGCCTGACAGATTACAAGAGACCCAGTACTTC.

CDR3 in DNA: TGTGCTAGTGCCGCTAGCGGGCAGCAAGAGACCCAGTACTTC. It yields the protein CASAASGQQETQYF. The V call is TRBV12-5, the J call TRBJ2-5, with 8 positions matching TRBD2. The CDR3 contains 14 residues. Trimming at V came to 7 bases and at J to 2 bases, leaving 6 bases not matched to a gene. CDR1 and CDR2 from the germline V gene are LGHNT and FRNRAP.

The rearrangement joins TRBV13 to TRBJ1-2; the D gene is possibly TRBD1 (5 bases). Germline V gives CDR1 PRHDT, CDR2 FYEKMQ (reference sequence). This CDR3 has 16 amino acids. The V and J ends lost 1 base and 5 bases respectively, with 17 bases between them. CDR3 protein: CASSLASGRGVYGYTF. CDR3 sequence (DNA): TGTGCCAGCAGCTTAGCGTCAGGGAGGGGCGTGTATGGCTACACCTTC.

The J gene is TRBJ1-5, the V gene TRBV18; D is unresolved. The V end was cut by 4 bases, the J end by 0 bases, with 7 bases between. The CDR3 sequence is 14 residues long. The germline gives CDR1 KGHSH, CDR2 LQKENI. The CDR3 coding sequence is TGTGCCAGCTCACGCGGGGATAGCAATCAGCCCCAGCATTTT. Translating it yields CASSRGDSNQPQHF.

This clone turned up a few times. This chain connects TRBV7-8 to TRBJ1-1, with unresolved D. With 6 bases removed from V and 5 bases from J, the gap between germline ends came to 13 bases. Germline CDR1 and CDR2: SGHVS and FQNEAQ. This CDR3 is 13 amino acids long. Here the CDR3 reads CASSNEVGTEAFF. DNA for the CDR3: TGTGCCAGCAGTAACGAGGTTGGAACTGAAGCTTTCTTT.

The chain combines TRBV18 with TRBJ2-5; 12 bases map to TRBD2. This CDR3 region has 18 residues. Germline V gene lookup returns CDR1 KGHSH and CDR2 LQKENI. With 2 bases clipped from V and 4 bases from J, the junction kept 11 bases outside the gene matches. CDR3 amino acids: CASSPGLQTSGGRETQYF. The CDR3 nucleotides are TGTGCCAGCTCACCAGGCCTCCAGACTAGCGGGGGACGAGAGACCCAGTACTTC.

CDR3 protein: CASSLLHEQYF. The CDR3 DNA reads as TGTGCCAGCAGCCTACTGCACGAGCAGTACTTC. The genes are TRBV5-6 and TRBJ2-7; no clear D gene. The CDR3 spans 11 residues. Germline assignment: CDR1 SGHDT and CDR2 YYEEEE. The V and J ends lost 4 bases and 5 bases respectively, with 7 bases between them. The complete variable domain, with remaining parts taken from reference TRBV5-6 and TRBJ2-7, reads DAGVTQSPTHLIKTRGQQVTLRCSPKSGHDTVSWYQQALGQGPQFIFQYYEEEERQRGNFPDRFSGHQFPNYSSELNVNALLLGDSALYLCASSLLHEQYFGPGTRLTVT.

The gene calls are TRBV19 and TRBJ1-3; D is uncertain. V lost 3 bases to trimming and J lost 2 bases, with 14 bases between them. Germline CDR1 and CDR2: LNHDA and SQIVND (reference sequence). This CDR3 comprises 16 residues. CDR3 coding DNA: TGTGCCAGTAGTATGTCGGTCAGCCGGACTGGAAACACCATATATTTT. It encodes CASSMSVSRTGNTIYF.

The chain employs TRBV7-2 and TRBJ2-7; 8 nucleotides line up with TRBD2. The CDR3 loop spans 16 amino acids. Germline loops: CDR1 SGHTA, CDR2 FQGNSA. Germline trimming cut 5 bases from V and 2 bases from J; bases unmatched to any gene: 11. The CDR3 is CASSLRPGGLTYEQYF. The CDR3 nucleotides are TGTGCCAGCAGCCTCCGGCCGGGGGGGTTAACCTACGAGCAGTACTTC.

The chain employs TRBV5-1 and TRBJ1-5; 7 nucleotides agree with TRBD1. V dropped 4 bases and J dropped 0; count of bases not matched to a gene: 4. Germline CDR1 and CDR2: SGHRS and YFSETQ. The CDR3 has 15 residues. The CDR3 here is CASSEAGGSNQPQHF. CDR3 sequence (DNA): TGCGCCAGCAGCGAAGCAGGGGGTAGCAATCAGCCCCAGCATTTT. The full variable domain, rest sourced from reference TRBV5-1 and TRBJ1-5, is KAGVTQTPRYLIKTRGQQVTLSCSPISGHRSVSWYQQTPGQGLQFLFEYFSETQRNKGNFPGRFSGRQFSNSRSEMNVSTLELGDSALYLCASSEAGGSNQPQHFGDGTRLSIL.

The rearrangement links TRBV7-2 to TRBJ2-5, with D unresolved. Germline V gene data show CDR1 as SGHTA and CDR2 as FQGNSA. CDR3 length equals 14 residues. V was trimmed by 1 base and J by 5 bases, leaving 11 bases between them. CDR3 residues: CASSLDPGRETQYF. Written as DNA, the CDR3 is TGTGCCAGCAGCTTAGATCCGGGTCGCGAGACCCAGTACTTC.

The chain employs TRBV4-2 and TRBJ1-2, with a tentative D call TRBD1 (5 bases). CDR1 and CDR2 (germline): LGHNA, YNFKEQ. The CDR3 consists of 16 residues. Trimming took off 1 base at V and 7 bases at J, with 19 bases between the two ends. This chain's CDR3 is CASSQGESRTTVGYTF. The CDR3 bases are TGTGCCAGCAGCCAAGGAGAAAGCAGGACAACGGTTGGCTACACCTTC.

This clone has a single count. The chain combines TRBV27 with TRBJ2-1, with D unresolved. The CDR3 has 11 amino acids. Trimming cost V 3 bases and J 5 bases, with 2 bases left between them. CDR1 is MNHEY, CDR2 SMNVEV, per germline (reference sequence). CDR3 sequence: CASSFNNEQFF. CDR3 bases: TGTGCCAGCAGTTTTAACAATGAGCAGTTCTTC.

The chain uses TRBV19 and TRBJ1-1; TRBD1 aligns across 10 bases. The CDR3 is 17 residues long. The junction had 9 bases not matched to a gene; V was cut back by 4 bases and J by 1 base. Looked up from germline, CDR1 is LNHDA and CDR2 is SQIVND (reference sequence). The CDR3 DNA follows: TGTGCCAGTAGTAAACAAGGGACAGGGGCTAAGAACACTGAAGCTTTCTTT. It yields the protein CASSKQGTGAKNTEAFF.

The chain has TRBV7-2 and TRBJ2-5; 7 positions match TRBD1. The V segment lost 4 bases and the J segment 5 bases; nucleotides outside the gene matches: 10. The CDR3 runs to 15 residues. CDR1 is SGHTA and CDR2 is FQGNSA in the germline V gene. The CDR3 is CASSSGQSMGETQYF. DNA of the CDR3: TGTGCCAGCAGCTCGGGACAGTCTATGGGGGAGACCCAGTACTTC.

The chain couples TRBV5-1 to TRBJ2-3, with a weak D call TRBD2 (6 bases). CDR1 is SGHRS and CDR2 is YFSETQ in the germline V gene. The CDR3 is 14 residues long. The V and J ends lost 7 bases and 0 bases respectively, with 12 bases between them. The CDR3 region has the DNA TGCGCCAGCCGCCGGGACTTAAGCACAGATACGCAGTATTTT. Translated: CASRRDLSTDTQYF.

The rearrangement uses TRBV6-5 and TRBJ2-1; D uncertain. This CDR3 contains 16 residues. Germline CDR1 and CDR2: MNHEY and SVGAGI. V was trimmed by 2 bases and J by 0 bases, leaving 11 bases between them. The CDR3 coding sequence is TGTGCCAGCAGTTACGTTAGTACCGTCTCCTACAATGAGCAGTTCTTC. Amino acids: CASSYVSTVSYNEQFF.